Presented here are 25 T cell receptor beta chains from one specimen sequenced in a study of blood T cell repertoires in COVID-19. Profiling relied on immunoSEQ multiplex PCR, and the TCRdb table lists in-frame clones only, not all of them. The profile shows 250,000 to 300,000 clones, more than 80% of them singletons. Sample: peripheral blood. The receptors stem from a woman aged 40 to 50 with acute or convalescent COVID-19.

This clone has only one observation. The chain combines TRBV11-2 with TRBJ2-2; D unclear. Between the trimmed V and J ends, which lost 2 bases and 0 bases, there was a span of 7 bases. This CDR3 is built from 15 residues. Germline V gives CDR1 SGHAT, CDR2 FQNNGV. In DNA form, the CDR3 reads TGTGCCAGCAGCTTAACCGGGTCGAACACCGGGGAGCTGTTTTTT. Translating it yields CASSLTGSNTGELFF.

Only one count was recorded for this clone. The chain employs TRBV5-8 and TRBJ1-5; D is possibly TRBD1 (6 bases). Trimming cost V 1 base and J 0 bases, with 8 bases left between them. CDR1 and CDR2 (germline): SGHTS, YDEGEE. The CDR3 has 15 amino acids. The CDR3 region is CASSLRGYSNQPQHF. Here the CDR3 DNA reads TGTGCCAGCAGCTTGAGGGGGTATAGCAATCAGCCCCAGCATTTT.

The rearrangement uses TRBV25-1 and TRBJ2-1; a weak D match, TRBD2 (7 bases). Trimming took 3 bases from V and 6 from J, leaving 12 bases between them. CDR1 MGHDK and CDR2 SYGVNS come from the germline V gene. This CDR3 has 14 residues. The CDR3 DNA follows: TGTGCCAGCAGTGACTACAGGGAGGGCAATGAGCAGTTCTTC. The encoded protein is CASSDYREGNEQFF.

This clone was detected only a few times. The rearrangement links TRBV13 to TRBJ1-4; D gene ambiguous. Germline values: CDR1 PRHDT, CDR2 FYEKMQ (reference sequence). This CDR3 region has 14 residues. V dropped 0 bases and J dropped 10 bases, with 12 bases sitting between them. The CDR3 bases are TGTGCCAGCAGCTTAGGGCGGCCAAGCGGAAAACTGTTTTTT. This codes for CASSLGRPSGKLFF.

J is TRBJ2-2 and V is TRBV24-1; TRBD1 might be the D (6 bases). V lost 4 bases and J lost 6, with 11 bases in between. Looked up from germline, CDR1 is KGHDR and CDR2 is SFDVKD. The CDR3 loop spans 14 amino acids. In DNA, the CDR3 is TGTGCCACCAGTGACCCCGGACAGCCCGGGGAGCTGTTTTTT. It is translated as CATSDPGQPGELFF.

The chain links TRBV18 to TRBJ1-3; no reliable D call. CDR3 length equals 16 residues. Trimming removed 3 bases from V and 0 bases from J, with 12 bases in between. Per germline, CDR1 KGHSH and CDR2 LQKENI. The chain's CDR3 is CASSPSTDYSGNTIYF. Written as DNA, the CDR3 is TGTGCCAGCTCACCTTCGACGGACTACTCTGGAAACACCATATATTTT.

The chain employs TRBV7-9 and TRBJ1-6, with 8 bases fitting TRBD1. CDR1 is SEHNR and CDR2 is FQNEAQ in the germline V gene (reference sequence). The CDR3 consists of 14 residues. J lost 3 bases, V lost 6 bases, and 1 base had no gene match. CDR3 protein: CASSGTGYNSPLHF. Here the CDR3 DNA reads TGTGCCAGCAGTGGGACAGGCTATAATTCACCCCTCCACTTT.

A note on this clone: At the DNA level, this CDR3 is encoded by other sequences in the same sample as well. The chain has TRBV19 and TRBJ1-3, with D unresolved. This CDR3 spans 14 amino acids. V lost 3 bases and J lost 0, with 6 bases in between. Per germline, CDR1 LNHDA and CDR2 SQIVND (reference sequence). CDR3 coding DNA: TGTGCCAGTAGTATTGGGAGCTCTGGAAACACCATATATTTT. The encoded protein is CASSIGSSGNTIYF.

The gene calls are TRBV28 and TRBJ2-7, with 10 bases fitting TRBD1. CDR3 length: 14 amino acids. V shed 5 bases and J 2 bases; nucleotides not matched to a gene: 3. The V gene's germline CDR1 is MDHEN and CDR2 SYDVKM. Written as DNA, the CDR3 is TGTGCCAGCAGTCCAGGGACAGGGGCCTACGAGCAGTACGTC. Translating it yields CASSPGTGAYEQYV.

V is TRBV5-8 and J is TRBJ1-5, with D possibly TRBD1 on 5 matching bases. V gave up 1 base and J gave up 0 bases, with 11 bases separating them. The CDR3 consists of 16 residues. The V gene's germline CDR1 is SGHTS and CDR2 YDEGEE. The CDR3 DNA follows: TGTGCCAGCAGCTTGTCCACAGGATATAGCAATCAGCCCCAGCATTTT. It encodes CASSLSTGYSNQPQHF.

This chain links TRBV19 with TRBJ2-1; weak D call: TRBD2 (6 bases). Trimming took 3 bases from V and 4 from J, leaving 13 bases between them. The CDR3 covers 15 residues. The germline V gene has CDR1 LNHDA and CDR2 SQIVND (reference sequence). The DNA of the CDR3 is TGTGCCAGTAGTATTGGAGCGGGCCATTACAATGAGCAGTTCTTC. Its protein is CASSIGAGHYNEQFF.

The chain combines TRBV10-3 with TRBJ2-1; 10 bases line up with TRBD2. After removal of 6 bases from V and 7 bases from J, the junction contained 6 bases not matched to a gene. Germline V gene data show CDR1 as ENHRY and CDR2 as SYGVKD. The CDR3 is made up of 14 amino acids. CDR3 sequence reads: CAIRASGGANEQFF. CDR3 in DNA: TGTGCCATCAGAGCCAGCGGGGGGGCGAATGAGCAGTTCTTC.

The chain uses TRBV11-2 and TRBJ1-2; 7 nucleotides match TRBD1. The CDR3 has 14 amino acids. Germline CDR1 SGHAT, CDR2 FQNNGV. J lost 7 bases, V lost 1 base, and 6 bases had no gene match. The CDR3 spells CASSLGQGRSGYTF. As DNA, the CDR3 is TGTGCCAGCAGCTTAGGACAGGGAAGGTCTGGCTACACCTTC.

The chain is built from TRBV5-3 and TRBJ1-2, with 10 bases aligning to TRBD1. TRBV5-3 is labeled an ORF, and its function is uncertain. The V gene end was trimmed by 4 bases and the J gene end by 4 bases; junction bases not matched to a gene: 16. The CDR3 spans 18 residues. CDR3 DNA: TGTGCCAGAAGCCTCGAAGCGGGACAGGGGAGGCTAGGCTATGGCTACACCTTC. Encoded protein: CARSLEAGQGRLGYGYTF.

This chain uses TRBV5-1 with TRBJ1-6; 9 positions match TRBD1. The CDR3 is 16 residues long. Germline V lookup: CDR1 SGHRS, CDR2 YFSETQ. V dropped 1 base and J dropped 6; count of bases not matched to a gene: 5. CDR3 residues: CASSLRGTGPNSPLHF. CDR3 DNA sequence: TGCGCCAGCAGCTTGCGTGGGACAGGGCCTAATTCACCCCTCCACTTT.

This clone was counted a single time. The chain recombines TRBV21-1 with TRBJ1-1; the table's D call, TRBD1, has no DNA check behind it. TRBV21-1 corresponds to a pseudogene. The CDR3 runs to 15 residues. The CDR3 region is CASSKVIREGTEAFF. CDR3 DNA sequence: TGTGCCAGCAGCAAGGTCATCAGGGAAGGCACTGAAGCTTTCTTT.

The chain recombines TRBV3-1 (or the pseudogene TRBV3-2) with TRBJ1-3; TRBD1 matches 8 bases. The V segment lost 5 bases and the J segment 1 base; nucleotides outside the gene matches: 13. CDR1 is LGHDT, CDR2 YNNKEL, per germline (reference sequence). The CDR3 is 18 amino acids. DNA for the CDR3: TGTGCCAGCAGCTCCGGGACAGGACTATATCGGTCTGGAAACACCATATATTTT. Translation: CASSSGTGLYRSGNTIYF.

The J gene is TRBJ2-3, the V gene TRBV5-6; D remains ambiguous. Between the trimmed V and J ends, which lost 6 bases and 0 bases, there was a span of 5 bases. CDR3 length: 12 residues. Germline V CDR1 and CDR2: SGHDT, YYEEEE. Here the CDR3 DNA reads TGTGCCAGCACGGAGAGCACAGATACGCAGTATTTT. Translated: CASTESTDTQYF.

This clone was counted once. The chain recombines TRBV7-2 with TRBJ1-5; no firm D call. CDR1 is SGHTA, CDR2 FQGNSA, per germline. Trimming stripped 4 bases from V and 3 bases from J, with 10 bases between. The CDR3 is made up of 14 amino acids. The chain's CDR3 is CASSSRVNNQPQHF. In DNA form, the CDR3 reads TGTGCCAGCAGCTCGAGGGTTAACAATCAGCCCCAGCATTTT. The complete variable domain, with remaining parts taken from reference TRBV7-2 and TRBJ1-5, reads GAGVSQSPSNKVTEKGKDVELRCDPISGHTALYWYRQSLGQGLEFLIYFQGNSAPDKSGLPSDRFSAERTGGSVSTLTIQRTQQEDSAVYLCASSSRVNNQPQHFGDGTRLSIL.

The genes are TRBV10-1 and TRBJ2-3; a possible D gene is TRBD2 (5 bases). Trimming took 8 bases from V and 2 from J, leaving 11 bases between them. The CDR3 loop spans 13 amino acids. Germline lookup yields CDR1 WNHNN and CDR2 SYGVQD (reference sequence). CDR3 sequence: CASGLADTDTQYF. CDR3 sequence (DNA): TGCGCCAGCGGGCTAGCCGACACAGATACGCAGTATTTT.

The CDR3 is CASSLGQISTDTQYF. CDR3 DNA: TGTGCCAGCAGCTTGGGACAGATTAGCACAGATACGCAGTATTTT. V gene TRBV5-4 combines with J gene TRBJ2-3; tentatively, D is TRBD1 (5 bases). The CDR3 runs 15 residues. Per germline, CDR1 SGHNT and CDR2 YYREEE (reference sequence). V was clipped by 0 bases and J by 0 bases, with 8 bases between them.

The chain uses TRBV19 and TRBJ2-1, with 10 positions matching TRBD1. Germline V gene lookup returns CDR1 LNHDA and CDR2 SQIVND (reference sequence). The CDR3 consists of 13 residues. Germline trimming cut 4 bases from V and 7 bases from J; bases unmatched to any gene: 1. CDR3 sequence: CASSRQGANEQFF. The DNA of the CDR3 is TGTGCCAGTAGTAGACAGGGGGCGAATGAGCAGTTCTTC.

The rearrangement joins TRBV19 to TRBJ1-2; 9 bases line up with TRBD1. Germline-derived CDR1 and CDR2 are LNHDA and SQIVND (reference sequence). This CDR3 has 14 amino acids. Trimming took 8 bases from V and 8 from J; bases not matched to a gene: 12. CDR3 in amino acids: CASRRGQGSGGYTF. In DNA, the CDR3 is TGTGCCAGTCGGCGTGGACAGGGGTCCGGCGGCTACACCTTC. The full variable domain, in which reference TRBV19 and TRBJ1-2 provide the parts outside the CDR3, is DGGITQSPKYLFRKEGQNVTLSCEQNLNHDAMYWYRQDPGQGLRLIYYSQIVNDFQKGDIAEGYSVSREKKESFPLTVTSAQKNPTAFYLCASRRGQGSGGYTFGSGTRLTVV.

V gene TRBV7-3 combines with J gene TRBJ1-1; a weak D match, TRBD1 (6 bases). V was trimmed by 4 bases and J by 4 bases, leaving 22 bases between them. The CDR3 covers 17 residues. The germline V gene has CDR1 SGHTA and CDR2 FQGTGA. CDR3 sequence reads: CASSSSGGPVRGTEAFF. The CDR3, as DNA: TGTGCCAGCAGCTCTTCGGGGGGCCCAGTTCGGGGCACTGAAGCTTTCTTT.

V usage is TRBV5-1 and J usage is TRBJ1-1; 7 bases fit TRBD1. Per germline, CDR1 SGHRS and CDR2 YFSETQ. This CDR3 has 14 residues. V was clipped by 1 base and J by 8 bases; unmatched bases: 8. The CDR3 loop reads CASSLTGATGEAFF. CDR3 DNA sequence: TGCGCCAGCAGCTTGACAGGGGCCACCGGAGAAGCTTTCTTT.